Sequencing of this TCR beta chain was carried out in a study of T cells in Graves' hyperthyroidism and ophthalmopathy. Study summary: Peripheral blood was drawn at first diagnosis, prior to all treatment.

TCR beta CDR3 region amplification was performed from RNA transcripts. With the HTBI primer set, the TCR CDR3 went through a first round of RT-PCR. TCRdb reprocessed the multiplex PCR reads via MiXCR and lists one record per CDR3 protein. The data show about 530,000 distinct CDR3 sequences, approximately 17% seen once. Study outcomes and limitations: Classification by a 13 V-J model distinguished ophthalmopathy from stable hyperthyroidism.

PBMCs came from about 10 ml fresh peripheral blood. Trimming at V came to 0 bases and at J to 2 bases, leaving 6 bases not matched to a gene. Germline loops: CDR1 DFQATT, CDR2 SNEGSKA (reference sequence). This CDR3 spans 17 amino acids. This clonotype came up many times. Its target is unknown. Sequencing was carried out using blood. This clonotype originated in a woman between 18 and 29 years old with Graves' ophthalmopathy. This chain uses TRBV20-1 with TRBJ2-2; 10 nucleotides match TRBD2. The CDR3 bases are TGCAGTGCTAGAGAGAGAACTAGCGGGGTTAACACCGGGGAGCTGTTTTTT. Its translation: CSARERTSGVNTGELFF.